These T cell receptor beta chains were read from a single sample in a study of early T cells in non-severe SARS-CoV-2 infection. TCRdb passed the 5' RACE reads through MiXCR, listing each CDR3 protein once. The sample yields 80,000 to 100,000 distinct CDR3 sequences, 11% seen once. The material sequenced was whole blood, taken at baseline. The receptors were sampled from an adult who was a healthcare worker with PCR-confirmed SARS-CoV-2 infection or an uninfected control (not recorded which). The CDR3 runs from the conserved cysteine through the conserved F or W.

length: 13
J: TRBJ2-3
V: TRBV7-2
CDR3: CASSVDRLDTQYF

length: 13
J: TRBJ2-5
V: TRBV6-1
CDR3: CASSVGTAETQYF

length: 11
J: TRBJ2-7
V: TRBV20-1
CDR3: CSAHDGQEQYF

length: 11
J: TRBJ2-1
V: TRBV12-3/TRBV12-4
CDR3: CASSLQHEQFF

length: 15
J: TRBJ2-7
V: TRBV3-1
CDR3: CASGDLAGGPHEQYF

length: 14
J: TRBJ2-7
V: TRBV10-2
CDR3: CASSDSTGLREQYF

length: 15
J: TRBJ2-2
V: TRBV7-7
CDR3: CASSAGTGDTGELFF

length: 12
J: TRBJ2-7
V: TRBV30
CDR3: CAWISRTYEQYF

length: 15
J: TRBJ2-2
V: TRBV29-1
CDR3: CSATDRMGNTGELFF

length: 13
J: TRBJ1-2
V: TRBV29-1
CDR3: CSVGVSAMYGYTF

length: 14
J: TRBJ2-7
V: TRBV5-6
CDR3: CASSLPSGFYEQYF

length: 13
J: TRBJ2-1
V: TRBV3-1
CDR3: CASSQVLRGEQFF

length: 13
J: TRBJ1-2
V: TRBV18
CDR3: CASSPPSSYGYTF

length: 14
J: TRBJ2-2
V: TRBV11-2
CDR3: CASSLGTITGELFF

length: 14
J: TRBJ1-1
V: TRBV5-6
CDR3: CASSPTGGNTEAFF

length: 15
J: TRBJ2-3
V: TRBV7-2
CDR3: CASSLDETSGFPQYF

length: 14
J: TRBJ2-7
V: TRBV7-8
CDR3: CASSTRDRDSLQYF

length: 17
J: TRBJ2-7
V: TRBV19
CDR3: CATESKQSSGRADEQYF